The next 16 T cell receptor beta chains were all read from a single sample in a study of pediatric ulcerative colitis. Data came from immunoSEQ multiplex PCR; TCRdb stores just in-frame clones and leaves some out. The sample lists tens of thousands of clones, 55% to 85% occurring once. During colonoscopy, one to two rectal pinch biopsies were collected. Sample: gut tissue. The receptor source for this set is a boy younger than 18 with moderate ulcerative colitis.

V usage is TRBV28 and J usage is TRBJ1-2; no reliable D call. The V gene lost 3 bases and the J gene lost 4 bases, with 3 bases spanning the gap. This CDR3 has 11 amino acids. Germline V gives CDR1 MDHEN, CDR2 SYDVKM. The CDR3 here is CASSFGYGYTF. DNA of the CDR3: TGTGCCAGCAGTTTCGGCTATGGCTACACCTTC.

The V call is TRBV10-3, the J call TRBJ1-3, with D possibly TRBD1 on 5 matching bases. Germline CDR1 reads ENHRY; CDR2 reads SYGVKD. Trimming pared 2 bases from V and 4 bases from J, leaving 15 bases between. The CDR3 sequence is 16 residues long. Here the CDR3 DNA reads TGTGCCATCAGTGAGCTTGGGGGAGTCTTAGGAAACACCATATATTTT. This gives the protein CAISELGGVLGNTIYF.

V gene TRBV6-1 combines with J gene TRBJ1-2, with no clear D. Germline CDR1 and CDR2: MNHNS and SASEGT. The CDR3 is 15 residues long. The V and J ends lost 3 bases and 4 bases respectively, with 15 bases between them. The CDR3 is CASSEKTWMAYGYTF. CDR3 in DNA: TGTGCCAGCAGTGAGAAGACTTGGATGGCCTATGGCTACACCTTC.

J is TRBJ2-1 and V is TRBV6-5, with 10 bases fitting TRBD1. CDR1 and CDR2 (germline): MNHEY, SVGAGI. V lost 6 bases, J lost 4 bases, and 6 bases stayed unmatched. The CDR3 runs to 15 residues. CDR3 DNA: TGTGCCAGCAGAAAGGGACAGGGGATTTACAATGAGCAGTTCTTC. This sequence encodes CASRKGQGIYNEQFF.

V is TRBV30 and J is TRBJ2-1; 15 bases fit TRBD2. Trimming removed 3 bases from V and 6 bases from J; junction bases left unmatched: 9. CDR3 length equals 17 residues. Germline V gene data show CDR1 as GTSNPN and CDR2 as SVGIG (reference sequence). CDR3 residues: CAWRELRTSGRANEQFF. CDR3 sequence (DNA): TGTGCCTGGAGGGAACTTCGGACTAGCGGGAGGGCCAATGAGCAGTTCTTC.

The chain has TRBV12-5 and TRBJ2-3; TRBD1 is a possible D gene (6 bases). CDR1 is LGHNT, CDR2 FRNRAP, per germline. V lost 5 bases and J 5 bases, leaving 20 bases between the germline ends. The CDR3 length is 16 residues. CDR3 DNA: TGTGCTAGTGGTAACCCCAACAGGGCTACGGTAGATACGCAGTATTTT. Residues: CASGNPNRATVDTQYF. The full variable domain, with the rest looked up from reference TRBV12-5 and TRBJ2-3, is DARVTQTPRHKVTEMGQEVTMRCQPILGHNTVFWYRQTMMQGLELLAYFRNRAPLDDSGMPKDRFSAEMPDATLATLKIQPSEPRDSAVYFCASGNPNRATVDTQYFGPGTRLTVL.

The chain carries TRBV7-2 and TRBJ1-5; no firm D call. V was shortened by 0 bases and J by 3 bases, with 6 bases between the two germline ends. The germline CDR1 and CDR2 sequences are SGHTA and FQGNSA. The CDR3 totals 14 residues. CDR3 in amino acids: CASSLARTNQPQHF. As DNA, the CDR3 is TGTGCCAGCAGCTTAGCGAGGACCAATCAGCCCCAGCATTTT.

The CDR3 sequence: CASSPRQGFLDEQFF. The CDR3 DNA is TGTGCCAGCTCACCGCGTCAAGGGTTTTTGGATGAGCAGTTCTTC. The chain joins TRBV18 to TRBJ2-1; D is ambiguous. V was clipped by 3 bases and J by 8 bases, with 17 bases between them. Germline V gene data show CDR1 as KGHSH and CDR2 as LQKENI. This CDR3 comprises 15 residues.

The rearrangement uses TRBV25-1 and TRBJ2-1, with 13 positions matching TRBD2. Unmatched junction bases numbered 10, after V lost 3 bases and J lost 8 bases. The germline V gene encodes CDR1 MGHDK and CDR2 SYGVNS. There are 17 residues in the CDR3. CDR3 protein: CASSDPSGTSGKDEQFF. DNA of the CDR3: TGTGCCAGCAGTGACCCCTCCGGGACTAGCGGGAAGGATGAGCAGTTCTTC.

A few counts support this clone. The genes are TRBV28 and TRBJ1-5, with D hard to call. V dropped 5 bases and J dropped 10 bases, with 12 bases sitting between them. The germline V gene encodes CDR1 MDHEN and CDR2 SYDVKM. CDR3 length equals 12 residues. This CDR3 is CASSPTPEPQHF. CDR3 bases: TGTGCCAGCAGTCCAACGCCGGAACCCCAGCATTTT.

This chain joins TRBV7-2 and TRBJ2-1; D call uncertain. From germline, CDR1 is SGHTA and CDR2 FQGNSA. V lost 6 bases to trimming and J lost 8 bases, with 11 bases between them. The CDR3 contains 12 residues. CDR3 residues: CASSLNRDEQFF. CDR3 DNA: TGTGCCAGCAGTCTCAATCGGGATGAGCAGTTCTTC.

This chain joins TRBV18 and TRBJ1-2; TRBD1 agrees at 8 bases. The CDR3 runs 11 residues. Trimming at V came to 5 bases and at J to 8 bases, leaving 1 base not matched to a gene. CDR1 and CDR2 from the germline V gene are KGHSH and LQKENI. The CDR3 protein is CASSDRGGYTF. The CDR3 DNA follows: TGTGCCAGCTCAGACAGGGGAGGCTACACCTTC.

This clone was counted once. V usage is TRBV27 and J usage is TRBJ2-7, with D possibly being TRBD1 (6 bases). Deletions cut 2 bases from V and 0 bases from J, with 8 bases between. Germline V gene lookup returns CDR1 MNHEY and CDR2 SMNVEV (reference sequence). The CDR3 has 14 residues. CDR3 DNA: TGTGCCAGCAGTTTAGGGGGCCACTCCTACGAGCAGTACTTC. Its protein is CASSLGGHSYEQYF.

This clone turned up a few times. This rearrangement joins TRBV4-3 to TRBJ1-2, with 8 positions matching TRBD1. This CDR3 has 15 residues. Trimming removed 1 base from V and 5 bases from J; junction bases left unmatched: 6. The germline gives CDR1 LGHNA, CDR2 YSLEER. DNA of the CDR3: TGCGCCAGCAGCCAAGGACCGGGACAGGAGTATGGCTACACCTTC. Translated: CASSQGPGQEYGYTF.

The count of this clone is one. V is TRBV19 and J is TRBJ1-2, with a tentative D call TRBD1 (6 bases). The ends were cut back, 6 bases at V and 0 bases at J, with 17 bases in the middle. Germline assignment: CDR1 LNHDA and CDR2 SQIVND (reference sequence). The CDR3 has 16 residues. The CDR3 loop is CASSTKGGNSNYGYTF. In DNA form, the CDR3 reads TGTGCCAGTAGCACTAAGGGGGGGAACTCTAACTATGGCTACACCTTC.

For the CDR3, the DNA is TGTGCCAGCAGCCAAAAGAAGCGAGGAAGCTCCTACAATGAGCAGTTCTTC. Protein sequence: CASSQKKRGSSYNEQFF. V is TRBV14 and J is TRBJ2-1; D unclear. The germline V gene encodes CDR1 SGHDN and CDR2 FVKESK. V was trimmed by 2 bases and J by 0 bases, leaving 14 bases between them. This CDR3 is 17 amino acids long.